The 32 T cell receptor beta chains below come from one sample, sequenced in a study of T cells after yellow fever vaccination. TCRdb processed the 5' RACE reads anew with MiXCR; each CDR3 protein has one entry. This table has about 52,000 distinct CDR3 sequences, less than 8.5% appearing once. This specimen consisted of CD8+ T cells not binding an NS4B(214-222) dextramer, sorted from PBMCs, obtained 45 days after the first yellow fever vaccination. These receptors originate from a young man who received the YFV17D yellow fever vaccine.

This clonotype has a handful of counts. V usage is TRBV7-9 and J usage is TRBJ2-7; 9 nucleotides agree with TRBD1. Per the germline V gene, CDR1 is SEHNR and CDR2 is FQNEAQ (reference sequence). V was clipped by 5 bases and J by 4 bases; unmatched bases: 6. This CDR3 is built from 14 residues. The CDR3 loop reads CASSRLGQGYEQYV. As DNA, the CDR3 is TGTGCCAGCAGCCGCCTTGGACAGGGGTACGAGCAGTACGTC.

In DNA, the CDR3 is TGTGCCAGCAGCTCACACCCGAGACTTCCAAACACCGGGGAGCTGTTTTTT. It specifies CASSSHPRLPNTGELFF. V and J are TRBV9 and TRBJ2-2; D not resolved. This CDR3 comprises 17 residues. CDR1 and CDR2 from the germline V gene are SGDLS and YYNGEE. V was pared by 4 bases and J by 2 bases, with 18 bases between.

The chain combines TRBV12-3 or TRBV12-4 with TRBJ1-2; tentatively, D is TRBD1 (5 bases). The CDR3 spans 15 residues. The V end lost 0 bases, the J end lost 6 bases, and 14 bases lay between the germline ends. The CDR3 here is CASSLAGGEQDGYTF. The CDR3 region has the DNA TGTGCCAGCAGTTTAGCGGGCGGGGAACAGGATGGCTACACCTTC.

This clonotype was seen a few times. The CDR3 loop reads CASLGFPVRLDRGYSNQPQHF. DNA for the CDR3: TGTGCCAGCTTAGGTTTCCCGGTTAGGCTCGACAGGGGCTATAGCAATCAGCCCCAGCATTTT. The chain has TRBV27 and TRBJ1-5, with 8 nucleotides matching TRBD1. The junction had 24 bases not matched to a gene; V was cut back by 8 bases and J by 0 bases. This CDR3 is 21 amino acids long. Germline CDR1 and CDR2: MNHEY and SMNVEV (reference sequence).

The chain has TRBV11-2 and TRBJ2-5; 11 nucleotides match TRBD2. This CDR3 spans 19 amino acids. J gave up 5 bases and V 1 base, and 15 bases lay outside the gene matches. CDR1 SGHAT and CDR2 FQNNGV come from the germline V gene. CDR3 nucleotide sequence: TGTGCCAGCAGCTTAGGACCGACGGATAGCGGGGGGGCCTGGGAGACCCAGTACTTC. Translation gives CASSLGPTDSGGAWETQYF.

This clonotype has at least ten counts. The J gene is TRBJ2-7, the V gene TRBV7-2, with 8 bases lining up with TRBD2. The V gene end was trimmed by 10 bases and the J gene end by 3 bases; junction bases not matched to a gene: 8. CDR3 length equals 13 residues. Germline values: CDR1 SGHTA, CDR2 FQGNSA. The CDR3 DNA sequence: TGTGCCATCACCACGGGGGGGGGCTACGAGCAGTACTTC. This gives the protein CAITTGGGYEQYF. The entire variable domain, with the rest obtained from reference TRBV7-2 and TRBJ2-7, is as follows: GAGVSQSPSNKVTEKGKDVELRCDPISGHTALYWYRQSLGQGLEFLIYFQGNSAPDKSGLPSDRFSAERTGGSVSTLTIQRTQQEDSAVYLCAITTGGGYEQYFGPGTRLTVT.

This clonotype was counted ten times or more. The chain links TRBV12-3 or TRBV12-4 to TRBJ2-1; no definite D call. The CDR3 contains 12 residues. V was shortened by 3 bases and J by 7 bases, with 7 bases between the two germline ends. CDR3 protein: CASSFLSNEQFF. The CDR3 bases are TGTGCCAGCAGTTTCTTATCGAATGAGCAGTTCTTC.

This clonotype was detected ten times or more. This rearrangement joins TRBV12-3 or TRBV12-4 to TRBJ2-1, with 9 bases identical to TRBD1. Unmatched junction bases numbered 8, after V lost 6 bases and J lost 2 bases. The CDR3 is 16 amino acids. For the CDR3, the DNA is TGTGCCAGCAGCCAACTCGGGACAGGGCCCTACAATGAGCAGTTCTTC. As protein: CASSQLGTGPYNEQFF.

This clonotype was detected only a few times. V usage is TRBV12-3 or TRBV12-4 and J usage is TRBJ1-5, with 9 bases that match TRBD1. The CDR3 totals 13 residues. With 6 bases clipped from V and 4 bases from J, the junction kept 1 base outside the gene matches. The chain's CDR3 is CASRGQGNQPQHF. CDR3 nucleotide sequence: TGTGCCAGCAGGGGACAGGGTAATCAGCCCCAGCATTTT.

This clonotype was recorded a few times. The V gene is TRBV7-6, the J gene TRBJ2-1; 11 positions agree with TRBD2. Germline V gene lookup returns CDR1 SGHVS and CDR2 FNYEAQ. The ends lost 6 bases at V and 7 bases at J; junction bases unmatched: 11. This CDR3 contains 16 residues. The CDR3 coding sequence is TGTGCCAGCAGACCGTCAACTAGCGGGGGTACTAATGAGCAGTTCTTC. Amino acid sequence: CASRPSTSGGTNEQFF.

The V and J genes are TRBV5-6 and TRBJ1-1; the D is unclear. Trimming cost V 0 bases and J 1 base, with 10 bases left between them. Germline values: CDR1 SGHDT, CDR2 YYEEEE. The CDR3 spans 15 residues. CDR3 region: CASSLGFAANTEAFF. DNA of the CDR3: TGTGCCAGCAGCTTGGGATTCGCAGCGAACACTGAAGCTTTCTTT.

This clonotype was detected many times. The chain employs TRBV7-2 and TRBJ2-7; 7 bases match TRBD1. The germline gives CDR1 SGHTA, CDR2 FQGNSA. V shed 0 bases and J 7 bases; nucleotides not matched to a gene: 15. This CDR3 is 17 amino acids long. The CDR3 loop reads CASSLALRGSRDWEQYF. The CDR3 coding sequence is TGTGCCAGCAGCTTAGCGCTCAGGGGGAGTCGAGATTGGGAGCAGTACTTC.

This clonotype was observed a few times. V gene TRBV29-1 combines with J gene TRBJ2-1; TRBD1 matches at 7 bases. Germline values: CDR1 SQVTM, CDR2 ANQGSEA. The CDR3 is made up of 12 amino acids. Trimming cost V 3 bases and J 10 bases; bases outside gene matches: 6. The CDR3 sequence: CSVDSGGAEQFF. The CDR3 bases are TGCAGCGTTGATTCAGGGGGAGCGGAGCAGTTCTTC.

This clonotype was seen ten or more times. The V call is TRBV5-1, the J call TRBJ2-5; D remains ambiguous. Deletions cut 1 base from V and 2 bases from J, with 9 bases between. The CDR3 contains 14 residues. Per the germline V gene, CDR1 is SGHRS and CDR2 is YFSETQ. CDR3 in DNA: TGCGCCAGCAGCTTGAACGCTATTCAAGAGACCCAGTACTTC. It encodes CASSLNAIQETQYF.

V and J are TRBV7-8 and TRBJ1-2, with 7 bases fitting TRBD1. The V segment lost 3 bases and the J segment 6 bases; nucleotides outside the gene matches: 13. The CDR3 runs to 16 residues. Germline-derived CDR1 and CDR2 are SGHVS and FQNEAQ. In DNA form, the CDR3 reads TGTGCCAGCAGCTTCGGGTTACGACAGGGTCAACATGGCTACACCTTC. Protein product: CASSFGLRQGQHGYTF.

This clonotype was detected a few times. The J gene is TRBJ2-7, the V gene TRBV6-5, with D tentatively TRBD2 (6 bases). V lost 5 bases and J lost 3, with 17 bases in between. Per the germline V gene, CDR1 is MNHEY and CDR2 is SVGAGI. The CDR3 extends over 15 amino acids. CDR3 DNA: TGTGCCAGCAGTCCCTCGGCTGGGCGGGACTACGAGCAGTACGTC. Amino acids: CASSPSAGRDYEQYV.

This clonotype was detected many times. This rearrangement joins TRBV28 to TRBJ2-2; 9 nucleotides match TRBD1. The CDR3 consists of 16 residues. V lost 6 bases and J lost 5; bases outside the gene matches: 10. The germline V gene has CDR1 MDHEN and CDR2 SYDVKM. The CDR3 DNA sequence: TGTGCCAGCAGCTTGGAGGACAGGGGTGAGACCGGGGAGCTGTTTTTT. Translation: CASSLEDRGETGELFF.

This clonotype was counted a few times. This chain joins TRBV20-1 and TRBJ1-2; 7 nucleotides align to TRBD1. Germline CDR1 DFQATT, CDR2 SNEGSKA (reference sequence). The junction had 8 bases not matched to a gene; V was cut back by 0 bases and J by 4 bases. The CDR3 extends over 15 amino acids. The DNA of the CDR3 is TGCAGTGCTAGAGATCCCAGGGACAGATCCTATGGCTACACCTTC. It translates to CSARDPRDRSYGYTF.

This clonotype was seen many times. The chain employs TRBV20-1 and TRBJ1-4; no reliable D call. Germline V gene data show CDR1 as DFQATT and CDR2 as SNEGSKA (reference sequence). V shed 6 bases and J shed 5 bases, with 13 bases lying between them. The CDR3 length is 13 residues. For the CDR3, the DNA is TGCAGTGCAAATGGAGGGAGAAATGAAAAACTGTTTTTT. This gives the protein CSANGGRNEKLFF.

Many counts were recorded for this clonotype. V is TRBV29-1 and J is TRBJ2-2; a possible D gene is TRBD2 (5 bases). Trimming removed 0 bases at V and 0 bases at J, with 11 bases between. This CDR3 region has 16 residues. In germline, CDR1 is SQVTM, CDR2 ANQGSEA. In DNA, the CDR3 is TGCAGCGTTGAAGATTCCCGGGAAACGAACACCGGGGAGCTGTTTTTT. This codes for CSVEDSRETNTGELFF.

This clonotype turned up a few times. The chain couples TRBV7-6 to TRBJ2-1, with D maybe TRBD2 (5 bases). V lost 5 bases and J lost 7, with 27 bases in between. Germline CDR1 is SGHVS and CDR2 is FNYEAQ. CDR3 length: 18 amino acids. The CDR3: CASSILVKRTDPWNEQFF. The CDR3 bases are TGTGCCAGCAGCATTTTAGTGAAGCGGACGGATCCTTGGAATGAGCAGTTCTTC.

There are many counts of this clonotype. The chain carries TRBV6-1 and TRBJ2-7; 9 bases align to TRBD1. CDR3 length: 16 residues. V dropped 7 bases and J dropped 7; count of bases not matched to a gene: 17. Germline lookup yields CDR1 MNHNS and CDR2 SASEGT. The CDR3 DNA follows: TGTGCCAGCATAAGGCGCCCGGGACAGGGAGCGGGAGAGCAGTACTTC. As protein: CASIRRPGQGAGEQYF.

This chain joins TRBV3-1 and TRBJ1-5; 10 nucleotides agree with TRBD1. CDR3 size: 16 residues. The V and J ends lost 2 bases and 5 bases, in that order; junction bases with no gene match: 6. The germline V gene encodes CDR1 LGHDT and CDR2 YNNKEL (reference sequence). The CDR3 spells CASSQNDDRGHQPQHF. In nucleotides, the CDR3 is TGTGCCAGCAGCCAAAACGACGACAGGGGGCATCAGCCCCAGCATTTT.

About this clonotype: An end of the junction differs from the germline gene, which may be a read error. The V gene is TRBV7-6, the J gene TRBJ2-1; no clear D. Germline CDR1 reads SGHVS; CDR2 reads FNYEAQ. The CDR3 consists of 11 residues. CDR3 nucleotides: TGTTCCAGCAGCCCTGGTTATGAGCAGTTCTTC. Translated: CSSSPGYEQFF.

The gene calls are TRBV20-1 and TRBJ1-2; D is unresolved. The CDR3 consists of 15 residues. V dropped 2 bases and J dropped 0 bases, with 13 bases sitting between them. CDR1 is DFQATT, CDR2 SNEGSKA, per germline (reference sequence). The CDR3 DNA reads TGCAGTGCTAGAAAAAAACAGAAAGCTAACTATGGCTACACCTTC. Its protein is CSARKKQKANYGYTF.

The genes are TRBV29-1 and TRBJ1-2, with 9 nucleotides matching TRBD1. The CDR3 has 13 amino acids. In germline, CDR1 is SQVTM, CDR2 ANQGSEA. Trimming cost V 6 bases and J 8 bases; bases outside gene matches: 10. Here the CDR3 DNA reads TGCAGCGTCGTTTTCACAGGGGGCCAAGGCTACACCTTC. It translates to CSVVFTGGQGYTF.

This sequence joins TRBV11-2 and TRBJ2-3; TRBD1 matches 10 bases. The CDR3 has 15 amino acids. Germline V gives CDR1 SGHAT, CDR2 FQNNGV. The trim removed 0 bases at V and 8 bases at J, leaving 5 bases unmatched. The CDR3 loop reads CASSLDSGTGATQYF. The CDR3 coding sequence is TGTGCCAGCAGCTTAGATTCCGGGACAGGGGCTACGCAGTATTTT. The full variable domain, with the rest looked up from reference TRBV11-2 and TRBJ2-3, is EAGVAQSPRYKIIEKRQSVAFWCNPISGHATLYWYQQILGQGPKLLIQFQNNGVVDDSQLPKDRFSAERLKGVDSTLKIQPAKLEDSAVYLCASSLDSGTGATQYFGPGTRLTVL.

The chain links TRBV6-2 or TRBV6-3 to TRBJ1-1; unclear D gene. The germline V and J ends were trimmed by 1 base and 0 bases, with 6 bases remaining between them. Germline V gives CDR1 MNHEY, CDR2 SVGEGT. The CDR3 runs 14 residues. This CDR3 is CASSYYGMNTEAFF. In DNA form, the CDR3 reads TGTGCCAGCAGTTACTACGGTATGAACACTGAAGCTTTCTTT.

This chain joins TRBV5-1 and TRBJ2-3; 7 bases align to TRBD1. Germline V lookup: CDR1 SGHRS, CDR2 YFSETQ. The CDR3 has 15 residues. Losses at the gene ends were 4 bases for V and 1 base for J; bases not matched to a gene: 6. CDR3 protein: CASSEEQGRTDTQYF. The CDR3 DNA follows: TGCGCCAGCAGCGAAGAACAGGGGCGCACAGATACGCAGTATTTT. The full variable domain, its missing parts supplied by reference TRBV5-1 and TRBJ2-3, is KAGVTQTPRYLIKTRGQQVTLSCSPISGHRSVSWYQQTPGQGLQFLFEYFSETQRNKGNFPGRFSGRQFSNSRSEMNVSTLELGDSALYLCASSEEQGRTDTQYFGPGTRLTVL.

Only a few counts were recorded for this clonotype. V usage is TRBV5-1 and J usage is TRBJ2-5; D perhaps matches TRBD2 (5 bases). V was cut by 4 bases and J by 3 bases, with 13 bases left in between. Germline lookup yields CDR1 SGHRS and CDR2 YFSETQ. The CDR3 has 14 residues. The CDR3 sequence is CASSGGLGEETQYF. For the CDR3, the DNA is TGCGCCAGCAGCGGCGGGCTGGGAGAAGAGACCCAGTACTTC.

The DNA for the CDR3 is TGCGCCAGCAGCCAAGATGGGACAGGGGCTAACCTGAGGGAGACCCAGTACTTC. It yields the protein CASSQDGTGANLRETQYF. The chain uses TRBV4-3 and TRBJ2-5, with TRBD1 matching 10 bases. In germline, CDR1 is LGHNA, CDR2 YSLEER. After removal of 0 bases from V and 5 bases from J, the junction contained 12 bases not matched to a gene. This CDR3 spans 18 amino acids.

The chain couples TRBV20-1 to TRBJ1-3; a weak D match, TRBD1 (5 bases). The CDR3 is 14 amino acids. CDR1 DFQATT and CDR2 SNEGSKA come from the germline V gene (reference sequence). Trimming took 0 bases from V and 4 from J, leaving 10 bases between them. The CDR3 region has the DNA TGCAGTGCTAGAGACGGGACTGCCGGAAACACCATATATTTT. This gives the protein CSARDGTAGNTIYF.